What follows is one T cell receptor (beta chain) and its context. An end of the junction does not agree with germline; a read error may underlie this. This CDR3 has 15 residues. Together with a sample-barcoded 5' primer, a J-beta primer mix was included in a second PCR lasting about 6 to 11 cycles. TCRdb reanalysed the 5' RACE reads using MiXCR and keeps one entry per CDR3 protein. The sample has about a million distinct CDR3 sequences; roughly 51% are singletons. This entry comes from a study of blood T cells in healthy people across ages. The sample taken for sequencing was blood. The TCR was taken from a woman aged 60-75 years in good health. The V gene is TRBV12-3 or TRBV12-4, the J gene TRBJ2-3; 10 bases map to TRBD2. CDR3 sequence (DNA): TGTGCCAGCAGTCCACTAGGGCTAGCGGGAGATCCGCAGTATTTT. Translating gives CASSPLGLAGDPQYF.